Below are 3 T cell receptor beta chains sequenced from a single sample in a study of OX40 agonist ivuxolimab in advanced cancers. Libraries were prepared by immunoSEQ multiplex PCR; TCRdb keeps only in-frame clonotypes and omits some of them. The sample gives about 84,000 clones, approximately 89% of which show up once; over 0.2% is in the top ten. This sample comprised CD4+ or CD8+ T cells sorted from blood, obtained in a trial of the OX40 agonist ivuxolimab. The receptor source for this set is an adult with an advanced solid tumor such as melanoma, head and neck, liver or kidney cancer.

The rearrangement links TRBV6-4 to TRBJ2-2; possible D gene TRBD1, 6 bases. Germline lookup yields CDR1 MRHNA and CDR2 SNTAGT. Deletions cut 3 bases from V and 8 bases from J, with 13 bases between. The CDR3 consists of 14 residues. Here the CDR3 DNA reads TGTGCCAGCAGTGATCGTCCCGGGACAGGGGAGCTGTTTTTT. Amino acid sequence: CASSDRPGTGELFF.

V and J are TRBV6-4 and TRBJ2-1; D unresolved. The CDR3 is 13 residues long. V lost 0 bases to trimming and J lost 3 bases, with 3 bases between them. Per the germline V gene, CDR1 is MRHNA and CDR2 is SNTAGT. This CDR3 reads CASSDSSYNEQFF. The CDR3 DNA reads TGTGCCAGCAGTGACTCGAGCTACAATGAGCAGTTCTTC.

The V gene is TRBV18, the J gene TRBJ2-1; TRBD1 agrees at 9 bases. After removal of 3 bases from V and 5 bases from J, the junction contained 2 bases not matched to a gene. The CDR3 spans 14 residues. CDR1 is KGHSH and CDR2 is LQKENI in the germline V gene. CDR3 in DNA: TGTGCCAGCTCACCCCGGACAGGGGACAATGAGCAGTTCTTC. It codes for CASSPRTGDNEQFF. The variable domain in full, completed from reference TRBV18 and TRBJ2-1, reads NAGVMQNPRHLVRRRGQEARLRCSPMKGHSHVYWYRQLPEEGLKFMVYLQKENIIDESGMPKERFSAEFPKEGPSILRIQQVVRGDSAAYFCASSPRTGDNEQFFGPGTRLTVL.